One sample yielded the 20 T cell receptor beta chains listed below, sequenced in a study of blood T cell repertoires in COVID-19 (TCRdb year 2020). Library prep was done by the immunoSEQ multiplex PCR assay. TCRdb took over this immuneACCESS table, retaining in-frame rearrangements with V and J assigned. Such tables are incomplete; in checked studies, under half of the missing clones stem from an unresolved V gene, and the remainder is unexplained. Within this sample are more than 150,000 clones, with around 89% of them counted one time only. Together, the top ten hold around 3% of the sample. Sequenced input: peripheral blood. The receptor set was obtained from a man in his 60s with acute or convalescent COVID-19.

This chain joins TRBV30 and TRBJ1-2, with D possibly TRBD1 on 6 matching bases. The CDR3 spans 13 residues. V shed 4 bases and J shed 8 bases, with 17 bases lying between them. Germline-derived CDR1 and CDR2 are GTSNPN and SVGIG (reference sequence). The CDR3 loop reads CAWKLGGVGGYTF. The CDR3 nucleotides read TGTGCCTGGAAGCTTGGGGGCGTCGGGGGCTACACCTTC.

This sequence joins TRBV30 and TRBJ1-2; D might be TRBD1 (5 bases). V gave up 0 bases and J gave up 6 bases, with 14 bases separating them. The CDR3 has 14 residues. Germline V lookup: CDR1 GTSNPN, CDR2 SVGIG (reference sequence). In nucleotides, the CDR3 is TGTGCCTGGAGTGTACGGGGGATTTGGGATGGCTACACCTTC. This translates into CAWSVRGIWDGYTF.

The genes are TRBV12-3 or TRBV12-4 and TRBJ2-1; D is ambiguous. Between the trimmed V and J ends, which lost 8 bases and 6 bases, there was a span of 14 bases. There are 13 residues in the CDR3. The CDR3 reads CASLWSTGNEQFF. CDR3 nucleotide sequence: TGTGCCAGCCTCTGGTCCACCGGCAATGAGCAGTTCTTC.

CDR3 nucleotides: TGTGCCAGCAGTCCCACAGGGAATGAAGGGGGCTACACCTTC. Translating gives CASSPTGNEGGYTF. The rearrangement uses TRBV6-4 and TRBJ1-2, with a possible D match to TRBD1 (6 bases). This CDR3 comprises 14 residues. Germline V gene sequence: CDR1 MRHNA, CDR2 SNTAGT. V lost 5 bases and J lost 8, with 18 bases in between.

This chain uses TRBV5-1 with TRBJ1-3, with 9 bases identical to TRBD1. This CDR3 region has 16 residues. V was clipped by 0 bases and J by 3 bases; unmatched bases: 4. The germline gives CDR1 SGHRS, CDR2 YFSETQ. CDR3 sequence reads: CASSLEGQGGGNTIYF. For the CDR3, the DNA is TGCGCCAGCAGCTTGGAGGGACAGGGAGGTGGAAACACCATATATTTT. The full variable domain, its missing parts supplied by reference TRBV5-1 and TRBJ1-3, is KAGVTQTPRYLIKTRGQQVTLSCSPISGHRSVSWYQQTPGQGLQFLFEYFSETQRNKGNFPGRFSGRQFSNSRSEMNVSTLELGDSALYLCASSLEGQGGGNTIYFGEGSWLTVV.

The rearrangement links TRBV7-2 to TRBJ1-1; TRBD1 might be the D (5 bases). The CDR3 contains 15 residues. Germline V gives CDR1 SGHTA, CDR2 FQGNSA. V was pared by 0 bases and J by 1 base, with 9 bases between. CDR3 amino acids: CASSLASGGNTEAFF. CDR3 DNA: TGTGCCAGCAGCTTAGCGTCGGGGGGGAACACTGAAGCTTTCTTT.

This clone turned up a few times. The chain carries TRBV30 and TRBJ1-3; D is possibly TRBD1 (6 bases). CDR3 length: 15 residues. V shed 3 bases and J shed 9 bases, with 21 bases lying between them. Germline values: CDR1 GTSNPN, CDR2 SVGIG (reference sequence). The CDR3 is CAWRGDTGLPSTIYF. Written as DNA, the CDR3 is TGTGCCTGGAGGGGGGACACGGGGCTTCCTAGCACCATATATTTT.

CDR3: CASSQGSSNQPQHF. The CDR3, as DNA: TGTGCCAGCAGTCAGGGATCTAGCAATCAGCCCCAGCATTTT. V usage is TRBV27 and J usage is TRBJ1-5; D may be TRBD1 (5 bases). Germline V gene sequence: CDR1 MNHEY, CDR2 SMNVEV (reference sequence). The V and J ends lost 5 bases and 0 bases respectively, with 8 bases between them. CDR3 length: 14 residues.

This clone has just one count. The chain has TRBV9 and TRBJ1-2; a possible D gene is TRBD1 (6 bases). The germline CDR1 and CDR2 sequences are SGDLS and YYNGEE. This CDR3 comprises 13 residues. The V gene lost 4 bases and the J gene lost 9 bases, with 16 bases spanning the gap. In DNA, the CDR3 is TGTGCCAGCAGCCCACGGACAGAATTTCGCTACACCTTC. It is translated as CASSPRTEFRYTF.

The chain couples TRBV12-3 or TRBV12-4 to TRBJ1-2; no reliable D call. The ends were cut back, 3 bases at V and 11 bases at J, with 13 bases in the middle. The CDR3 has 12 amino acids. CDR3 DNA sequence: TGTGCCAGCAGTTTTGCTCTAATGATGTACACCTTC. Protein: CASSFALMMYTF.

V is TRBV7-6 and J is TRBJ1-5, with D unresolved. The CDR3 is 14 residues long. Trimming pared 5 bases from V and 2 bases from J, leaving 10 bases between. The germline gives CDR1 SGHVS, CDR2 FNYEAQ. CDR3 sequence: CASSASGGNQPQHF. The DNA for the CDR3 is TGTGCCAGCAGCGCCAGCGGGGGCAATCAGCCCCAGCATTTT. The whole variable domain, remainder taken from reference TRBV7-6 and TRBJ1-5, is GAGVSQSPRYKVTKRGQDVALRCDPISGHVSLYWYRQALGQGPEFLTYFNYEAQQDKSGLPNDRFSAERPEGSISTLTIQRTEQRDSAMYRCASSASGGNQPQHFGDGTRLSIL.

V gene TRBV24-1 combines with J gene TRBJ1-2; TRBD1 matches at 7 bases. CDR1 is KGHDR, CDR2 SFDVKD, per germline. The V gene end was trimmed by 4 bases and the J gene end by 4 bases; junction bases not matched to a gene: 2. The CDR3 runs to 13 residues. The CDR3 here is CATSDGDSYGYTF. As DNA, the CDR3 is TGTGCCACCAGTGACGGGGACAGCTATGGCTACACCTTC.

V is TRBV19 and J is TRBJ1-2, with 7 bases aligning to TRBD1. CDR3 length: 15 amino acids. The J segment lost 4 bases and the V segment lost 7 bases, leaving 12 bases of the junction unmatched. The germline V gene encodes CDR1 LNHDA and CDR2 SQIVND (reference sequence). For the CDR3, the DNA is TGTGCCAGTATCCCGTTCCGGGACAGCCCCTATGGCTACACCTTC. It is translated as CASIPFRDSPYGYTF.

CDR3 in amino acids: CASSARNQPQHF. The DNA for the CDR3 is TGTGCCAGCAGTGCCAGGAATCAGCCCCAGCATTTT. The chain carries TRBV25-1 and TRBJ1-5; D not resolved. CDR3 length: 12 amino acids. Trimming left V 4 bases short and J 4 bases short, with 5 bases between. Germline lookup yields CDR1 MGHDK and CDR2 SYGVNS.

CDR3 bases: TGTGCCACCAGCAGAGAACCCGGGACAGGGGACTACAATGAGCAGTTCTTC. Translation gives CATSREPGTGDYNEQFF. The V gene is TRBV15, the J gene TRBJ2-1, with 10 bases identical to TRBD1. V lost 0 bases to trimming and J lost 3 bases; unmatched junction nucleotides: 5. The CDR3 contains 17 residues. Germline values: CDR1 LNHNV, CDR2 YYDKDF (reference sequence).

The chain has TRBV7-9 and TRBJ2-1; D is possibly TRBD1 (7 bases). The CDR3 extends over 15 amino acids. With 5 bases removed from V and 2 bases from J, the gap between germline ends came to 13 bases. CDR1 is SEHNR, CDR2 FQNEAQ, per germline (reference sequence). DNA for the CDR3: TGTGCCAGCAGCAGACAGGGAGGCACCTACAATGAGCAGTTCTTC. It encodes CASSRQGGTYNEQFF.

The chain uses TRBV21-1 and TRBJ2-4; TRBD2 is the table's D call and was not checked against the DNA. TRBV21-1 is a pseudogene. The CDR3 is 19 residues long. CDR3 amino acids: CASSWTGGTSGIAKNIQYF. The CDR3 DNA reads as TGTGCCAGCAGTTGGACCGGAGGGACTAGCGGGATAGCCAAAAACATTCAGTACTTC.

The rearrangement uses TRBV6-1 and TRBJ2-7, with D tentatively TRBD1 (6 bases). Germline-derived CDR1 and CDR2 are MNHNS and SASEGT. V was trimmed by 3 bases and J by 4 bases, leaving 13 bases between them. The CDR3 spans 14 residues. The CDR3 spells CASSDRDKLYEQYF. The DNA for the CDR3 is TGTGCCAGCAGTGACCGGGACAAGCTTTACGAGCAGTACTTC.

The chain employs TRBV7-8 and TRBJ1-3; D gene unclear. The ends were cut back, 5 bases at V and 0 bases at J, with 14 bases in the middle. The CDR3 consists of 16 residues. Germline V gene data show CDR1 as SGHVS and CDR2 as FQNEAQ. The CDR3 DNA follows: TGTGCCAGCAGCCCCACCATCAGGTCCTCTGGAAACACCATATATTTT. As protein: CASSPTIRSSGNTIYF.

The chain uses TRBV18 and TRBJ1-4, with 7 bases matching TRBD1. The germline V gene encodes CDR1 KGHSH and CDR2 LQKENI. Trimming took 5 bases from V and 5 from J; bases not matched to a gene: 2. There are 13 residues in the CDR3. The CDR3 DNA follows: TGTGCCAGCTCATCGGGACAGAATGAAAAACTGTTTTTT. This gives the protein CASSSGQNEKLFF.